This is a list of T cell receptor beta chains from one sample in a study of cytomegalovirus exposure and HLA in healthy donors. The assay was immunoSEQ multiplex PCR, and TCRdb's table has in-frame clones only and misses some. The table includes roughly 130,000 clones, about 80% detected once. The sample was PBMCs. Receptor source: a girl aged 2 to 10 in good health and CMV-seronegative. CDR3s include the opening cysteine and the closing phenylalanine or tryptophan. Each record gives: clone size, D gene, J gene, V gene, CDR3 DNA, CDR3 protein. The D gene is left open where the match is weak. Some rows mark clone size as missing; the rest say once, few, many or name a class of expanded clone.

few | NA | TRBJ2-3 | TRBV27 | TGTGCCAGCACCCCCGGCGGGAAGGCTAGCACAGATACGCAGTATTTT | CASTPGGKASTDTQYF
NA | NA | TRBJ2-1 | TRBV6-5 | TGTGCCAGCAGTTACATGTCTAGCTCCTACAATGAGCAGTTCTTC | CASSYMSSSYNEQFF
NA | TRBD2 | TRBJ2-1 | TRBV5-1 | TGCGCCAGCAGCCTCCTTACTAGCGGCTACAATGAGCAGTTCTTC | CASSLLTSGYNEQFF
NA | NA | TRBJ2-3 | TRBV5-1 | TGCGCCAGCAGCTTCTTTCTCCCGACAGATACGCAGTATTTT | CASSFFLPTDTQYF
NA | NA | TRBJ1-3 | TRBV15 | TGTGCCACCAGCAGAGACTCCCAGGGGACTGGAAACACCATATATTTT | CATSRDSQGTGNTIYF
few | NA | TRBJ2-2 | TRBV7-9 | TGTGCCAGCAGACCGAGCGGAGCCAACACCGGGGAGCTGTTTTTT | CASRPSGANTGELFF
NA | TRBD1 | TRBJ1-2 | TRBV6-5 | TGTGCCAGCAAGCAGGGGGTGGGCAACTATGGCTACACCTTC | CASKQGVGNYGYTF
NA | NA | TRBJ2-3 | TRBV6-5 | TGTGCCAGCAGTTACGATGGGGGGGGGCGATCAGATACGCAGTATTTT | CASSYDGGGRSDTQYF
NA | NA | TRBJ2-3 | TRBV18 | TGTGCCAGCTCACCGCTAAAAGGGGGAGCAGATACGCAGTATTTT | CASSPLKGGADTQYF
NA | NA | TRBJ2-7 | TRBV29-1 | TGCAGCGTTGAGTTTGCAGCGGCCTTCTCCTACGAGCAGTACTTC | CSVEFAAAFSYEQYF
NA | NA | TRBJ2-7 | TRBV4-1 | TGCGCCAGCAGCCAAGAGCTGGCGGGGGCATACTACGAGCAGTACTTC | CASSQELAGAYYEQYF
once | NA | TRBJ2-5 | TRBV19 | TGTGCCAGTAGCCAGGCCTATAGGGGGGGGACCCAGTACTTC | CASSQAYRGGTQYF
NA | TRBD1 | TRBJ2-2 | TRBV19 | TGTGCCAGTAGGGGGACAGGGGGCACCGGGGAGCTGTTTTTT | CASRGTGGTGELFF
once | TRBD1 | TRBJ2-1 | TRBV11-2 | TGTGCCAGCAGTTGGCAGGGGGCTTATAATGAGCAGTTCTTC | CASSWQGAYNEQFF
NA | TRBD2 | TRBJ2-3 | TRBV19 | TGTGCCAGTAGCCCAGGACTAGCGGGGGGATCAGATACGCAGTATTTT | CASSPGLAGGSDTQYF
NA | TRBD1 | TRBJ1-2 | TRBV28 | TGTGCCAGCAGCTTCAATCGACAGGGGCGATCTCCCGGTATGCGGTACACCTTC | CASSFNRQGRSPGMRYTF
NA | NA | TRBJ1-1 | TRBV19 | TGTGCCAGTAGTATATTTAGGCAGGGGAGCACTGAAGCTTTCTTT | CASSIFRQGSTEAFF
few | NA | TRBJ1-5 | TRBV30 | TGTGCCTGGAGCCCCGGGACATATTTTCAGCCCCAGCATTTT | CAWSPGTYFQPQHF
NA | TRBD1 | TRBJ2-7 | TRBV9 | TGTGCCAGCAGCCCAAGGCAGGGGGCGTCCTACGAGCAGTACTTC | CASSPRQGASYEQYF
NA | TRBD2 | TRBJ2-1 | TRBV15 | TGTGCCACCAGCCACCGACTATCGGGGGGTGGAGAGCAGTTCTTC | CATSHRLSGGGEQFF
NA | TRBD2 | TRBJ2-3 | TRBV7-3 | TGTGCCAGCAGCTTAGGGGTTAGCGGGAACACAGATACGCAGTATTTT | CASSLGVSGNTDTQYF
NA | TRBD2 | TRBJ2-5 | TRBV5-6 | TGTGCCAGCAGCTTCCCTAGCGGGGTCCAAGAGACCCAGTACTTC | CASSFPSGVQETQYF